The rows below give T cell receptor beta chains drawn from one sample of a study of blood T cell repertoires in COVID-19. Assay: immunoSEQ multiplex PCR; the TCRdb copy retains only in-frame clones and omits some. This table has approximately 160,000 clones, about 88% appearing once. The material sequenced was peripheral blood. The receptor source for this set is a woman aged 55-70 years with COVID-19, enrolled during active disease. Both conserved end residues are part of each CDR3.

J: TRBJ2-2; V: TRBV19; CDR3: CASSDDRGGRSGELFF
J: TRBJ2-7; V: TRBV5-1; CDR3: CASSFPDRYEQYF
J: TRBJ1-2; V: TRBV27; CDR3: CASSPAGGRGYGYTF
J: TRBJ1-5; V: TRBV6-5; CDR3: CASRGQGSGHQPQHF
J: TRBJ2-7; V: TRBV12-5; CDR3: CASGLVLGTGGAYEQYF
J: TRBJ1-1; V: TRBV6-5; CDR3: CATQGARNTEAFF
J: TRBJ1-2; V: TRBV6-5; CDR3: CASSSVRAYGYTF
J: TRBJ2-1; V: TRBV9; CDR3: CASSYRQGAHEQFF
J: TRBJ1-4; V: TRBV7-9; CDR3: CASSLGGTGNEKLFF
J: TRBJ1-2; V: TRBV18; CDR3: CASSRTERGYGYTF
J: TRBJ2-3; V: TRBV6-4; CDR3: CASSLQGSDTQYF
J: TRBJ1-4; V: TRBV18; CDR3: CASSPSTGGGEKLFF
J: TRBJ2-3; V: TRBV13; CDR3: CASSDRRTSTDTQYF
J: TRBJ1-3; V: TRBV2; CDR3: CASGREGVTGNTIYF
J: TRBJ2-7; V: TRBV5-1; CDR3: CASSPHRLAGGYEQYF
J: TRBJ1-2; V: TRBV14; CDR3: CASSQESRGAGYTF
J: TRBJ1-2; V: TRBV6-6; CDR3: CASSYSSYRDGYTF
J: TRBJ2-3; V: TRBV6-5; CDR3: CASSYGTGKTDTQYF
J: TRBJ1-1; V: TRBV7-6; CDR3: CASSLEDRAGTEAFF
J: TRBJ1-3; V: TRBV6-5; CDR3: CATLGKVRAENTIYF
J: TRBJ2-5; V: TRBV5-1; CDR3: CASSDRARQETQYF
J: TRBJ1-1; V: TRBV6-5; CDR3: CASDRVFTEAFF
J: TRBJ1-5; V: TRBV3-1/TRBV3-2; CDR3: CASSQGGGTGQQPQHF
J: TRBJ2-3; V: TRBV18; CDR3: CASSPFSGSTDTQYF
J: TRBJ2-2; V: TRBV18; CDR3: CASSSDQGTGELFF
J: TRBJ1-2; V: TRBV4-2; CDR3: CASSQTRDSYGYTF
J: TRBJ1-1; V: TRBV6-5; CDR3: CASLQGTEAFF
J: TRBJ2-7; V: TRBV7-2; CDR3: CASSLVVAEGYEQYF
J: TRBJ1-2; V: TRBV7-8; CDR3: CASSFGQGSINYGYTF
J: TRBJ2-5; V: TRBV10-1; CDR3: CASPLSTSGRASLIGSKETQYF
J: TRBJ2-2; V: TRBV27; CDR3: CASSSPTSGTGELFF
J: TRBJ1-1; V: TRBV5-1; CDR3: CASSLAGGNTEAFF
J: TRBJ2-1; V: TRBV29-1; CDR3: CSGQTVRGYNEQFF
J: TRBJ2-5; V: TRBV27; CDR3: CASTVGTGHLETQYF
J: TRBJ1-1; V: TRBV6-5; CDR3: CASSYSNRALTEAFF
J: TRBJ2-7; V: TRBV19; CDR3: CASSIGAGTDYRLNYEQYF
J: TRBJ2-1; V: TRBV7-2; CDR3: CASSFGGAVYNEQFF
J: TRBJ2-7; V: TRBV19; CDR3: CASSTRTGDEQYF
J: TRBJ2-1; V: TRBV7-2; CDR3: CASSWRRENEQFF